A single sample gave rise to the 29 T cell receptor beta chains below, sequenced in a study of blood T cells in healthy people across ages. A second PCR, run for about 6 to 12 cycles, used a sample-barcoded 5' primer plus a J-beta primer mix. TCRdb called the 5' RACE reads again in MiXCR, with one record for every CDR3 protein. There are fewer than 1 million distinct CDR3 sequences in the sample; 44% occur only once, and roughly a fifth lies in the top ten. Sequences were obtained from blood. The receptors derive from a man aged 60 to 69 in good health.

V is TRBV15 and J is TRBJ1-2, with 7 nucleotides matching TRBD1. The germline gives CDR1 LNHNV, CDR2 YYDKDF (reference sequence). This CDR3 has 14 amino acids. V lost 0 bases to trimming and J lost 8 bases; unmatched junction nucleotides: 6. The CDR3 nucleotides are TGTGCCACCAGCAGAGATCTGGCAGGGGGAGGCTACACCTTC. This gives the protein CATSRDLAGGGYTF.

The chain joins TRBV20-1 to TRBJ2-3; the D gene is possibly TRBD2 (7 bases). Trimming took off 5 bases at V and 4 bases at J, with 16 bases between the two ends. This CDR3 comprises 14 residues. CDR1 and CDR2 (germline): DFQATT, SNEGSKA (reference sequence). In DNA, the CDR3 is TGCAGTGCTCATAAGGGGGGGCGTCCAGATACGCAGTATTTT. The encoded protein is CSAHKGGRPDTQYF.

The chain recombines TRBV6-5 with TRBJ1-2, with a tentative D call TRBD1 (5 bases). This CDR3 comprises 13 residues. In germline, CDR1 is MNHEY, CDR2 SVGAGI. Trimming stripped 4 bases from V and 8 bases from J, with 14 bases between. The CDR3 DNA reads TGTGCCAGCAGTTCAGACCTAGAGGGGGGCTACACCTTC. It yields the protein CASSSDLEGGYTF.

This clonotype was found a few times. The chain carries TRBV20-1 and TRBJ1-4, with 8 bases aligning to TRBD1. The V gene end was trimmed by 0 bases and the J gene end by 8 bases; junction bases not matched to a gene: 5. This CDR3 spans 14 amino acids. Germline assignment: CDR1 DFQATT and CDR2 SNEGSKA (reference sequence). CDR3 in amino acids: CSARDSTGVEKLFF. DNA for the CDR3: TGCAGTGCTAGAGATTCGACAGGGGTAGAAAAACTGTTTTTT.

This clonotype has only one observation. CDR3 bases: TGTGCCAGCAGTTTCGGAAGCGGGGGGTGGGGTGATACGCAGTATTTT. The encoded protein is CASSFGSGGWGDTQYF. The chain joins TRBV12-3 or TRBV12-4 to TRBJ2-3; 9 bases agree with TRBD2. Unmatched junction bases numbered 10, after V lost 3 bases and J lost 6 bases. The CDR3 contains 16 residues.

This chain uses TRBV3-1 with TRBJ2-1; TRBD1 agrees at 7 bases. V shed 1 base, J shed 6 bases, and the junction held 3 bases outside the gene matches. Germline values: CDR1 LGHDT, CDR2 YNNKEL (reference sequence). The CDR3 has 14 amino acids. The CDR3: CASSQANRGNEQFF. Written as DNA, the CDR3 is TGTGCCAGCAGCCAAGCTAACAGGGGCAATGAGCAGTTCTTC.

The chain employs TRBV5-1 and TRBJ1-6; TRBD1 matches 8 bases. This CDR3 is built from 15 residues. J gave up 7 bases and V 4 bases, and 7 bases lay outside the gene matches. Germline CDR1 is SGHRS and CDR2 is YFSETQ. CDR3: CASSRTGQENSPLHF. The CDR3 nucleotides read TGCGCCAGCAGCCGTACGGGACAGGAGAATTCACCCCTCCACTTT.

This chain links TRBV2 with TRBJ2-7; unclear D gene. Per germline, CDR1 SNHLY and CDR2 FYNNEI. The CDR3 sequence is 14 residues long. V was trimmed by 0 bases and J by 7 bases, leaving 13 bases between them. CDR3 region: CASSEARARQEQYF. The CDR3 DNA sequence: TGTGCCAGCAGTGAAGCGCGAGCGAGGCAAGAGCAGTACTTC.

The chain links TRBV6-2 or TRBV6-3 to TRBJ2-7; 11 nucleotides match TRBD2. Germline-derived CDR1 and CDR2 are MNHEY and SVGEGT. The V and J ends lost 6 bases and 2 bases, in that order; junction bases with no gene match: 9. The CDR3 spans 16 residues. The CDR3 bases are TGTGCCAGCAGATATACCGGGACTAGCGGAGCCTACGAGCAGTACTTC. Protein product: CASRYTGTSGAYEQYF.

In this sample, this clonotype turned up a few times. The chain employs TRBV12-3 or TRBV12-4 and TRBJ1-2; possible D gene TRBD1, 6 bases. This CDR3 contains 16 residues. Trimming stripped 2 bases from V and 5 bases from J, with 18 bases between. CDR3 loop: CASSLNYQGTPYGYTF. The CDR3 DNA sequence: TGTGCCAGCAGTTTAAATTACCAGGGGACACCATATGGCTACACCTTC.

The chain combines TRBV16 with TRBJ1-5; a possible D gene is TRBD1 (6 bases). Deletions cut 0 bases from V and 10 bases from J, with 13 bases between. There are 14 residues in the CDR3. The germline V gene encodes CDR1 KGHSY and CDR2 FQNENV. The CDR3 sequence is CASSQSGGRFPQHF. CDR3 bases: TGTGCCAGCAGCCAATCTGGGGGGCGATTTCCCCAGCATTTT.

The chain carries TRBV6-1 and TRBJ2-4; D is unresolved. The closer fit of TRBJ2-5 to the DNA end suggests the J call may be wrong. CDR1 and CDR2 (germline): MNHNS, SASEGT. The CDR3 is 17 amino acids. CDR3 amino acids: CASSSVLDDQKKGTQYF. The CDR3 DNA reads TGTGCCAGCAGCTCCGTCCTCGACGACCAGAAAAAGGGGACCCAGTACTTC.

This clonotype was detected only a few times. This rearrangement joins TRBV5-1 to TRBJ1-6, with TRBD1 matching over 8 bases. There are 15 residues in the CDR3. The junction had 9 bases not matched to a gene; V was cut back by 3 bases and J by 10 bases. Germline lookup yields CDR1 SGHRS and CDR2 YFSETQ. CDR3 region: CASSWLDRERSPLHF. In DNA, the CDR3 is TGCGCCAGCAGCTGGTTGGACAGGGAAAGATCACCCCTCCACTTT.

V is TRBV20-1 and J is TRBJ1-5; TRBD1 aligns across 10 bases. CDR1 is DFQATT, CDR2 SNEGSKA, per germline (reference sequence). The CDR3 loop spans 13 amino acids. V lost 6 bases, J lost 5 bases, and 4 bases stayed unmatched. The CDR3, as DNA: TGCAGTGCCTCCGGGACAGGGGATCAGCCCCAGCATTTT. It yields the protein CSASGTGDQPQHF.

Many counts were recorded for this clonotype. The V gene is TRBV3-1, the J gene TRBJ2-5; 9 bases align to TRBD2. V gave up 4 bases and J gave up 5 bases; unmatched junction bases: 5. CDR1 is LGHDT, CDR2 YNNKEL, per germline (reference sequence). The CDR3 has 14 amino acids. CDR3 loop: CASSPGTSRETQYF. Written as DNA, the CDR3 is TGTGCCAGCAGCCCAGGGACTAGCAGGGAGACCCAGTACTTC.

A few counts support this clonotype. V usage is TRBV5-1 and J usage is TRBJ2-3, with TRBD1 matching 8 bases. V lost 1 base, J lost 2 bases, and 3 bases stayed unmatched. The CDR3 is 15 residues long. The germline V gene encodes CDR1 SGHRS and CDR2 YFSETQ. CDR3 in amino acids: CASSLRTGNTDTQYF. The CDR3 DNA follows: TGCGCCAGCAGCTTGAGGACAGGGAACACAGATACGCAGTATTTT. Supplemented by reference TRBV5-1 and TRBJ2-3, the full variable domain reads KAGVTQTPRYLIKTRGQQVTLSCSPISGHRSVSWYQQTPGQGLQFLFEYFSETQRNKGNFPGRFSGRQFSNSRSEMNVSTLELGDSALYLCASSLRTGNTDTQYFGPGTRLTVL.

CDR3: CSASRSSYNEQFF. The CDR3 nucleotides are TGCAGTGCTAGCAGGAGCTCCTACAATGAGCAGTTCTTC. V and J are TRBV20-1 and TRBJ2-1; D ambiguous. Germline CDR1 and CDR2: DFQATT and SNEGSKA (reference sequence). The germline V and J ends were trimmed by 3 bases and 0 bases, with 6 bases remaining between them. This CDR3 region has 13 residues.

This clonotype was counted at least ten times. Here the CDR3 DNA reads TGTGCCAGCAGTTTAGGGCGGAACACTGAAGCTTTCTTT. The encoded protein is CASSLGRNTEAFF. J is TRBJ1-1 and V is TRBV12-3 or TRBV12-4; D ambiguous. There are 13 residues in the CDR3. Trimming left V 1 base short and J 1 base short, with 4 bases between.

There are a few counts of this clonotype. This rearrangement joins TRBV9 to TRBJ1-1; a possible D gene is TRBD1 (6 bases). The CDR3 runs 15 residues. The germline gives CDR1 SGDLS, CDR2 YYNGEE. Trimming stripped 1 base from V and 1 base from J, with 11 bases between. CDR3 amino acids: CASSVKGDRNTEAFF. The CDR3 DNA sequence: TGTGCCAGCAGCGTAAAGGGGGATCGGAACACTGAAGCTTTCTTT.

The chain combines TRBV29-1 with TRBJ2-7, with D perhaps TRBD1 (5 bases). From germline, CDR1 is SQVTM and CDR2 ANQGSEA. Trimming took 6 bases from V and 1 from J, leaving 10 bases between them. The CDR3 spans 12 residues. In DNA, the CDR3 is TGCAGCGTCCGGACACTTTCCTACGAGCAGTACTTC. As protein: CSVRTLSYEQYF.

The rearrangement links TRBV4-1 to TRBJ1-5; D unresolved. The germline V and J ends were trimmed by 2 bases and 4 bases, with 6 bases remaining between them. This CDR3 comprises 13 residues. CDR1 is MGHRA and CDR2 is YSYEKL in the germline V gene. CDR3 nucleotides: TGCGCCAGCAGCCAAAATCGGAATCAGCCCCAGCATTTT. Amino acids: CASSQNRNQPQHF.

This clonotype occurred once. V usage is TRBV6-5 and J usage is TRBJ1-1; D call uncertain. Looked up from germline, CDR1 is MNHEY and CDR2 is SVGAGI. This CDR3 region has 14 residues. V was pared by 2 bases and J by 3 bases, with 10 bases between. DNA of the CDR3: TGTGCCAGCAGTTACGCACCCCCTGACACTGAAGCTTTCTTT. Its translation is CASSYAPPDTEAFF.

This chain joins TRBV12-3 or TRBV12-4 and TRBJ1-4, with 7 bases fitting TRBD1. This CDR3 spans 16 amino acids. V shed 6 bases, J shed 0 bases, and the junction held 7 bases outside the gene matches. The CDR3 nucleotides read TGTGCCAGCAGAAAGGGGGCTACAACAACTAATGAAAAACTGTTTTTT. It yields the protein CASRKGATTTNEKLFF.

The chain uses TRBV5-1 and TRBJ2-5, with D tentatively TRBD1 (6 bases). This CDR3 spans 16 amino acids. The germline gives CDR1 SGHRS, CDR2 YFSETQ. V lost 1 base to trimming and J lost 0 bases, with 13 bases between them. CDR3 DNA sequence: TGCGCCAGCAGCTTGTCGGACAGATGGTACCAAGAGACCCAGTACTTC. It specifies CASSLSDRWYQETQYF.

In its sample, this clonotype was seen many times. The rearrangement links TRBV20-1 to TRBJ1-1; D call uncertain. V dropped 6 bases and J dropped 3 bases, with 11 bases sitting between them. The CDR3 sequence is 12 residues long. Germline V gene sequence: CDR1 DFQATT, CDR2 SNEGSKA (reference sequence). The CDR3 protein is CSANAAHTEAFF. CDR3 nucleotides: TGCAGTGCCAATGCGGCGCACACTGAAGCTTTCTTT.

This clonotype was seen at least ten times. This chain connects TRBV2 to TRBJ2-3; 7 positions agree with TRBD2. Trimming removed 0 bases from V and 2 bases from J; junction bases left unmatched: 2. The germline V gene has CDR1 SNHLY and CDR2 FYNNEI. The CDR3 runs to 15 residues. CDR3 DNA sequence: TGTGCCAGCAGTGAAGCTAGCGGGTACACAGATACGCAGTATTTT. Its protein product is CASSEASGYTDTQYF. The full variable domain, with the rest looked up from reference TRBV2 and TRBJ2-3, is EPEVTQTPSHQVTQMGQEVILRCVPISNHLYFYWYRQILGQKVEFLVSFYNNEISEKSEIFDDQFSVERPDGSNFTLKIRSTKLEDSAMYFCASSEASGYTDTQYFGPGTRLTVL.

In this sample, this clonotype turned up many times. The rearrangement links TRBV7-8 to TRBJ2-7, with 12 nucleotides matching TRBD2. Per the germline V gene, CDR1 is SGHVS and CDR2 is FQNEAQ. V gave up 4 bases and J gave up 3 bases; unmatched junction bases: 4. This CDR3 has 15 residues. CDR3 sequence: CASSSSGGALYEQYF. The CDR3 DNA sequence: TGTGCCAGCAGCTCTAGCGGGGGGGCGCTCTACGAGCAGTACTTC.

This rearrangement joins TRBV6-6 to TRBJ2-3, with D maybe TRBD1 (5 bases). V lost 6 bases and J lost 2, with 12 bases in between. Germline V gives CDR1 MNHNY, CDR2 SVGAGI (reference sequence). The length of the CDR3 is 14 residues. In DNA, the CDR3 is TGTGCCAGCAGGAACCGACAGTACACAGATACGCAGTATTTT. Translation gives CASRNRQYTDTQYF.

The DNA for the CDR3 is TGTGCCCGAAAGTGGGGGGGCCCAGATACGCAGTATTTT. Amino acid sequence: CARKWGGPDTQYF. The gene calls are TRBV5-5 and TRBJ2-3; maybe TRBD2 (7 bases). This CDR3 comprises 13 residues. Per germline, CDR1 SGHKS and CDR2 YYEKEE (reference sequence). With 10 bases removed from V and 4 bases from J, the gap between germline ends came to 16 bases.